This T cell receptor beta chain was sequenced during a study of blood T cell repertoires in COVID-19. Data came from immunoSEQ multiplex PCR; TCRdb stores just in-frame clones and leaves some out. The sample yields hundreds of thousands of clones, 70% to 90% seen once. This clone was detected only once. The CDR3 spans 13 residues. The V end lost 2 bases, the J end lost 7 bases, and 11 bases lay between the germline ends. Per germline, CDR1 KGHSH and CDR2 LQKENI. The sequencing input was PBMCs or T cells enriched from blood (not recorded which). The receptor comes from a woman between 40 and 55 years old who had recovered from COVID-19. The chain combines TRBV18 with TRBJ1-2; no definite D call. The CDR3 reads CASSPRERGGYTF. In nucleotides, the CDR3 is TGTGCCAGCTCACCAAGGGAGAGAGGTGGCTACACCTTC.